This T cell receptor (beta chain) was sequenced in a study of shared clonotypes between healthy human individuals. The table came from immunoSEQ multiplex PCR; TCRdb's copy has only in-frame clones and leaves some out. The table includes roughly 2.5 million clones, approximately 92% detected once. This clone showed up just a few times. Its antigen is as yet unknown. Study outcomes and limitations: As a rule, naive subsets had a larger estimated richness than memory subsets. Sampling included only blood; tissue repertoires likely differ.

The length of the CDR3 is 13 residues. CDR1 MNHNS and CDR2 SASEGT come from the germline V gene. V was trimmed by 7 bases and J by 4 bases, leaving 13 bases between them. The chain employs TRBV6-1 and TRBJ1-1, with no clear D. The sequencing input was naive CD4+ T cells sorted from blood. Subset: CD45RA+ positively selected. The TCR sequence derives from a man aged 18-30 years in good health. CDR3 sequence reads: CASTGSVGTEAFF. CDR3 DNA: TGTGCCAGCACTGGCAGTGTGGGCACTGAAGCTTTCTTT.